These 30 T cell receptor beta chains came from one sample sequenced in a study of blood T cell repertoires in COVID-19. The table came from immunoSEQ multiplex PCR; TCRdb's copy has only in-frame clones and leaves some out. The table has a few hundred thousand clones, about 85% seen once. Sequenced input: peripheral blood. These receptors originate from a human donor with COVID-19, enrolled during active disease. The donor label of this sample is uncertain.

The V and J genes are TRBV3-1 (or the pseudogene TRBV3-2) and TRBJ1-5; D remains ambiguous. This CDR3 has 16 amino acids. V lost 0 bases to trimming and J lost 4 bases, with 13 bases between them. Germline CDR1 reads LGHDT; CDR2 reads YNNKEL (reference sequence). The CDR3 loop is CASSQDLWAGNQPQHF. The DNA for the CDR3 is TGTGCCAGCAGCCAAGATCTTTGGGCAGGAAATCAGCCCCAGCATTTT.

The sample holds a few counts of this clone. The CDR3 sequence: CASSRRLAGNTGELFF. As DNA, the CDR3 is TGTGCCAGTAGTAGACGACTAGCGGGTAACACCGGGGAGCTGTTTTTT. The V and J genes are TRBV19 and TRBJ2-2; 10 bases agree with TRBD2. Germline lookup yields CDR1 LNHDA and CDR2 SQIVND (reference sequence). This CDR3 region has 16 residues. V trimming: 4 bases; J trimming: 2 bases; junction bases outside the gene matches: 4.

The rearrangement uses TRBV10-3 and TRBJ1-5; D is uncertain. V shed 0 bases and J shed 2 bases, with 5 bases lying between them. Germline loops: CDR1 ENHRY, CDR2 SYGVKD. The CDR3 has 14 amino acids. CDR3 loop: CAISESGGNQPQHF. The CDR3, as DNA: TGTGCCATCAGTGAGTCCGGGGGCAATCAGCCCCAGCATTTT.

This rearrangement joins TRBV28 to TRBJ2-7; 8 bases are shared with TRBD1. Germline CDR1 and CDR2: MDHEN and SYDVKM. This CDR3 is built from 14 residues. With 6 bases clipped from V and 1 base from J, the junction kept 5 bases outside the gene matches. The CDR3 is CASRIDRGSYEQYF. The CDR3 DNA reads TGTGCCAGCAGGATAGACAGGGGTTCCTACGAGCAGTACTTC.

This chain joins TRBV29-1 and TRBJ2-5; 10 nucleotides match TRBD1. The germline V gene has CDR1 SQVTM and CDR2 ANQGSEA. This CDR3 has 13 amino acids. V shed 6 bases, J shed 3 bases, and the junction held 4 bases outside the gene matches. The DNA of the CDR3 is TGCAGCGTGACCGGGACAGGGGAAGAGACCCAGTACTTC. It codes for CSVTGTGEETQYF.

The genes are TRBV9 and TRBJ1-1, with D perhaps matching TRBD1 (6 bases). CDR1 is SGDLS and CDR2 is YYNGEE in the germline V gene. V was pared by 5 bases and J by 0 bases, with 11 bases between. This CDR3 has 14 amino acids. The DNA for the CDR3 is TGTGCCAGCAGTCCCGGACAGATGAACACTGAAGCTTTCTTT. Translated, it gives CASSPGQMNTEAFF.

The DNA of the CDR3 is TGTGCCAGCAGCCCCCGGGGACAGCAAGGCTACACCTTC. Translated, it gives CASSPRGQQGYTF. This chain connects TRBV6-1 to TRBJ1-2; 7 bases fit TRBD1. The germline V gene encodes CDR1 MNHNS and CDR2 SASEGT. This CDR3 contains 13 residues. Trimming took 6 bases from V and 8 from J; bases not matched to a gene: 9.

The J gene is TRBJ2-5, the V gene TRBV9, with 7 bases lining up with TRBD1. The length of the CDR3 is 15 residues. Unmatched junction bases numbered 10, after V lost 3 bases and J lost 5 bases. Germline values: CDR1 SGDLS, CDR2 YYNGEE. The CDR3 protein is CASSAQSIQGETQYF. CDR3 nucleotide sequence: TGTGCCAGCAGCGCTCAATCCATACAGGGGGAGACCCAGTACTTC.

Only one count was recorded for this clone. The V and J genes are TRBV5-8 and TRBJ1-2; the match to TRBD1 covers 7 bases. CDR3 length equals 15 residues. The germline V gene has CDR1 SGHTS and CDR2 YDEGEE. The V and J ends lost 1 base and 7 bases, in that order; junction bases with no gene match: 10. CDR3 region: CASSLKQTGASGYTF. The CDR3 bases are TGTGCCAGCAGCTTGAAGCAAACAGGGGCAAGTGGCTACACCTTC.

Of note for this clone: Relative to the germline gene, one junction end is altered; a read error may explain this. This chain uses TRBV12-3 or TRBV12-4 with TRBJ2-3; tentatively, D is TRBD2 (7 bases). This CDR3 contains 12 residues. The DNA of the CDR3 is TGTGCCACCAGTGGAACAGGGAGGGCGCAGTATTTT. It translates to CATSGTGRAQYF.

In this sample, this clone turned up a few times. The chain has TRBV30 and TRBJ1-5; weak D call: TRBD1 (5 bases). The CDR3 spans 13 residues. V lost 5 bases to trimming and J lost 4 bases, with 12 bases between them. Germline CDR1 and CDR2: GTSNPN and SVGIG (reference sequence). CDR3 coding DNA: TGTGCCTGGGGGGACTTCAGTAATCAGCCCCAGCATTTT. Residues: CAWGDFSNQPQHF. The full variable domain, rest sourced from reference TRBV30 and TRBJ1-5, is SQTIHQWPATLVQPVGSPLSLECTVEGTSNPNLYWYRQAAGRGLQLLFYSVGIGQISSEVPQNLSASRPQDRQFILSSKKLLLSDSGFYLCAWGDFSNQPQHFGDGTRLSIL.

The chain combines TRBV27 with TRBJ1-1; D remains ambiguous. Germline V CDR1 and CDR2: MNHEY, SMNVEV (reference sequence). V was trimmed by 6 bases and J by 2 bases, leaving 16 bases between them. The CDR3 runs to 15 residues. Here the CDR3 DNA reads TGTGCCAGCAGACCCCGTATGGGCCCCAACACTGAAGCTTTCTTT. The encoded protein is CASRPRMGPNTEAFF.

The CDR3 DNA is TGCAGTGCTAGTGCTAGCGGTAACCTCTACGAGCAGTACTTC. Translated, it gives CSASASGNLYEQYF. The rearrangement joins TRBV20-1 to TRBJ2-7, with 7 bases that match TRBD2. There are 14 residues in the CDR3. V shed 3 bases and J 3 bases; nucleotides not matched to a gene: 8. The V gene's germline CDR1 is DFQATT and CDR2 SNEGSKA (reference sequence).

J is TRBJ2-2 and V is TRBV28, with 9 bases that match TRBD2. The trim removed 5 bases at V and 4 bases at J, leaving 5 bases unmatched. The CDR3 totals 15 residues. Germline CDR1 MDHEN, CDR2 SYDVKM. The CDR3 sequence is CASSRLAEITGELFF. The CDR3, as DNA: TGTGCCAGCAGTAGACTAGCGGAAATCACCGGGGAGCTGTTTTTT.

V usage is TRBV28 and J usage is TRBJ2-7, with 8 bases identical to TRBD2. Trimming removed 4 bases from V and 4 bases from J; junction bases left unmatched: 9. Per germline, CDR1 MDHEN and CDR2 SYDVKM. CDR3 size: 15 residues. Here the CDR3 reads CASSSPRGGAYEQYF. The CDR3 DNA sequence: TGTGCCAGCAGTTCTCCCCGGGGGGGGGCTTACGAGCAGTACTTC.

The count of this clone is one. The J gene is TRBJ1-5, the V gene TRBV28; D uncertain. V gave up 10 bases and J gave up 4 bases, with 14 bases separating them. Germline V lookup: CDR1 MDHEN, CDR2 SYDVKM. This CDR3 region has 13 residues. The DNA of the CDR3 is TGTGCCACCTTCGTGGGCACGAATCAGCCCCAGCATTTT. Translating gives CATFVGTNQPQHF. The whole variable domain, remainder taken from reference TRBV28 and TRBJ1-5, is DVKVTQSSRYLVKRTGEKVFLECVQDMDHENMFWYRQDPGLGLRLIYFSYDVKMKEKGDIPEGYSVSREKKERFSLILESASTNQTSMYLCATFVGTNQPQHFGDGTRLSIL.

The V gene is TRBV7-2, the J gene TRBJ1-1; D unresolved. Germline lookup yields CDR1 SGHTA and CDR2 FQGNSA. This CDR3 is 16 amino acids long. Trimming took 1 base from V and 0 from J, leaving 12 bases between them. In DNA form, the CDR3 reads TGTGCCAGCAGCTTAGGATTGGGCCCTATGAACACTGAAGCTTTCTTT. Its protein is CASSLGLGPMNTEAFF.

The V gene is TRBV19, the J gene TRBJ2-7; TRBD1 matches 8 bases. Germline CDR1 and CDR2: LNHDA and SQIVND (reference sequence). Trimming removed 5 bases from V and 1 base from J; junction bases left unmatched: 13. This CDR3 comprises 17 residues. The CDR3 coding sequence is TGTGCCAGTAGTGTCCCGGCCCCAGGGGGCGCTTCCTACGAGCAGTACTTC. Protein: CASSVPAPGGASYEQYF.

The chain uses TRBV7-2 and TRBJ1-2, with D possibly being TRBD1 (6 bases). Trimming shortened V by 2 bases and J by 5 bases, and 12 bases separated the two germline ends. The germline CDR1 and CDR2 sequences are SGHTA and FQGNSA. CDR3 length: 14 residues. DNA for the CDR3: TGTGCCAGCAGCTTACCAGGGGCTGAGTATGGCTACACCTTC. Its protein product is CASSLPGAEYGYTF. Filled out from reference TRBV7-2 and TRBJ1-2, the complete variable domain reads GAGVSQSPSNKVTEKGKDVELRCDPISGHTALYWYRQSLGQGLEFLIYFQGNSAPDKSGLPSDRFSAERTGGSVSTLTIQRTQQEDSAVYLCASSLPGAEYGYTFGSGTRLTVV.

The chain combines TRBV12-3 or TRBV12-4 with TRBJ1-2; TRBD1 aligns across 9 bases. Trimming removed 7 bases from V and 8 bases from J; junction bases left unmatched: 5. The length of the CDR3 is 12 residues. This CDR3 reads CASTPDRGGYTF. The CDR3 coding sequence is TGTGCCAGCACCCCGGACAGGGGAGGCTACACCTTC.

This chain connects TRBV7-9 to TRBJ2-7, with a tentative D call TRBD1 (5 bases). V shed 3 bases and J shed 9 bases, with 15 bases lying between them. This CDR3 has 13 amino acids. The germline V gene encodes CDR1 SEHNR and CDR2 FQNEAQ (reference sequence). In DNA form, the CDR3 reads TGTGCCAGCAGCTTCGACGGACCGACAGCGCAGTACTTC. It yields the protein CASSFDGPTAQYF.

The rearrangement uses TRBV28 and TRBJ1-1; TRBD1 matches at 11 bases. The germline V gene encodes CDR1 MDHEN and CDR2 SYDVKM. The CDR3 is 14 residues long. V gave up 7 bases and J gave up 5 bases; unmatched junction bases: 6. The CDR3 region has the DNA TGTGCCAGCACCCGGGACAGGGGGGGGACTGAAGCTTTCTTT. Translated: CASTRDRGGTEAFF. The whole variable domain, remainder taken from reference TRBV28 and TRBJ1-1, is DVKVTQSSRYLVKRTGEKVFLECVQDMDHENMFWYRQDPGLGLRLIYFSYDVKMKEKGDIPEGYSVSREKKERFSLILESASTNQTSMYLCASTRDRGGTEAFFGQGTRLTVV.

V usage is TRBV7-8 and J usage is TRBJ2-1, with 13 bases aligning to TRBD2. Germline V lookup: CDR1 SGHVS, CDR2 FQNEAQ. Trimming took 6 bases from V and 6 from J; bases not matched to a gene: 5. The CDR3 covers 15 residues. The CDR3: CASSRGTSGTNEQFF. The CDR3, as DNA: TGTGCCAGCAGTCGCGGGACTAGCGGGACCAATGAGCAGTTCTTC.

V usage is TRBV7-2 and J usage is TRBJ2-1; the match to TRBD2 covers 9 bases. The CDR3 is 16 residues long. The V gene's germline CDR1 is SGHTA and CDR2 FQGNSA. The V and J ends lost 5 bases and 5 bases, in that order; junction bases with no gene match: 10. The CDR3 DNA follows: TGTGCCAGCAGCCCCAGCGGCGGGAGGGCGAACAATGAGCAGTTCTTC. This gives the protein CASSPSGGRANNEQFF. Complete variable domain (other parts from reference TRBV7-2 and TRBJ2-1): GAGVSQSPSNKVTEKGKDVELRCDPISGHTALYWYRQSLGQGLEFLIYFQGNSAPDKSGLPSDRFSAERTGGSVSTLTIQRTQQEDSAVYLCASSPSGGRANNEQFFGPGTRLTVL.

This chain uses TRBV4-1 with TRBJ2-7, with 10 bases identical to TRBD1. The CDR3 has 14 residues. Germline CDR1 is MGHRA and CDR2 is YSYEKL. The V gene end was trimmed by 3 bases and the J gene end by 3 bases; junction bases not matched to a gene: 2. The CDR3 bases are TGCGCCAGCAGCCAGGACAGGGGGTACTACGAGCAGTACTTC. It specifies CASSQDRGYYEQYF.

The chain links TRBV5-8 to TRBJ1-4, with 8 bases that match TRBD1. CDR1 and CDR2 (germline): SGHTS, YDEGEE. J gave up 8 bases and V 5 bases, and 11 bases lay outside the gene matches. The CDR3 runs to 15 residues. The DNA for the CDR3 is TGTGCCAGCAGACCCGGACAGGGACTCGGAGAAAAACTGTTTTTT. It encodes CASRPGQGLGEKLFF. Drawing the rest from reference TRBV5-8 and TRBJ1-4, the complete variable domain is EAGVTQSPTHLIKTRGQQATLRCSPISGHTSVYWYQQALGLGLQFLLWYDEGEERNRGNFPPRFSGRQFPNYSSELNVNALELEDSALYLCASRPGQGLGEKLFFGSGTQLSVL.

J is TRBJ1-5 and V is TRBV6-5; 7 bases are a match to TRBD1. Germline CDR1 MNHEY, CDR2 SVGAGI. The CDR3 runs 15 residues. Trimming removed 6 bases from V and 2 bases from J; junction bases left unmatched: 7. CDR3 coding DNA: TGTGCCAGCAGGGCGACAGGGTACGGCAATCAGCCCCAGCATTTT. Translating gives CASRATGYGNQPQHF.

V gene TRBV5-1 combines with J gene TRBJ2-7, with D tentatively TRBD2 (5 bases). Germline CDR1 SGHRS, CDR2 YFSETQ. The CDR3 has 16 residues. Trimming removed 1 base at V and 6 bases at J, with 20 bases between. The CDR3 protein is CASSLSPERSFSEQYF. The CDR3 DNA is TGCGCCAGCAGCTTGTCTCCCGAGCGGTCTTTTAGCGAGCAGTACTTC.

This chain joins TRBV6-4 and TRBJ2-1; 8 bases agree with TRBD2. The CDR3 is made up of 15 amino acids. The ends lost 7 bases at V and 9 bases at J; junction bases unmatched: 14. CDR1 MRHNA and CDR2 SNTAGT come from the germline V gene. The CDR3 DNA reads TGTGCCAGCAAATTAGACGGAGCGGGAGAGGGTGAGCAGTTCTTC. It is translated as CASKLDGAGEGEQFF.

This clone was found a few times. The rearrangement uses TRBV19 and TRBJ2-2, with D tentatively TRBD1 (5 bases). The CDR3 is 17 residues long. V was shortened by 1 base and J by 1 base, with 13 bases between the two germline ends. Germline-derived CDR1 and CDR2 are LNHDA and SQIVND (reference sequence). The CDR3 DNA is TGTGCCAGTAGTATAGTTGGTAGTGGACAGAACACCGGGGAGCTGTTTTTT. The encoded protein is CASSIVGSGQNTGELFF. The complete variable domain, with remaining parts taken from reference TRBV19 and TRBJ2-2, reads DGGITQSPKYLFRKEGQNVTLSCEQNLNHDAMYWYRQDPGQGLRLIYYSQIVNDFQKGDIAEGYSVSREKKESFPLTVTSAQKNPTAFYLCASSIVGSGQNTGELFFGEGSRLTVL.